The 17 T cell receptor beta chains reported below all come from one sample, sequenced in a study of CD8+ T cells in alopecia areata. RNA was extracted and reverse transcribed into cDNA as the sequencing template. Profiling relied on immunoSEQ multiplex PCR, and the TCRdb table lists in-frame clones only, not all of them. Here the sample spans 100,000 to 150,000 clones, roughly 50% being singletons. Sequences were derived from CD8+ T cells sorted from blood, sampled at week 0. Receptors originate from a human donor with alopecia areata.

CDR3: CATQTGSYEQYF. The CDR3 nucleotides are TGTGCCACCCAGACAGGCAGCTACGAGCAGTACTTC. The chain carries TRBV6-5 and TRBJ2-7; D might be TRBD1 (6 bases). The V end was cut by 10 bases, the J end by 3 bases, with 13 bases between. Germline-derived CDR1 and CDR2 are MNHEY and SVGAGI. CDR3 length: 12 amino acids.

This chain links TRBV25-1 with TRBJ1-4; D possibly corresponds to TRBD1 (6 bases). Germline V gene sequence: CDR1 MGHDK, CDR2 SYGVNS. This CDR3 contains 14 residues. Trimming took 6 bases from V and 8 from J, leaving 16 bases between them. CDR3 bases: TGTGCCAGCAGGGCGACAGGACTCGAGGAAAAACTGTTTTTT. Protein: CASRATGLEEKLFF.

V is TRBV7-9 and J is TRBJ2-5; unclear D gene. There are 15 residues in the CDR3. The V end lost 5 bases, the J end lost 1 base, and 14 bases lay between the germline ends. The V gene's germline CDR1 is SEHNR and CDR2 FQNEAQ (reference sequence). This CDR3 reads CASSTPYELQETQYF. The CDR3 DNA reads TGTGCCAGCAGCACACCTTATGAACTCCAAGAGACCCAGTACTTC.

The chain couples TRBV6-5 to TRBJ2-7; unclear D gene. The V and J ends lost 6 bases and 6 bases respectively, with 12 bases between them. CDR1 is MNHEY and CDR2 is SVGAGI in the germline V gene. The CDR3 sequence is 12 residues long. CDR3 nucleotide sequence: TGTGCCAGCAGCTCCGACGGTGCCGAGCAGTACTTC. This codes for CASSSDGAEQYF.

The chain couples TRBV30 to TRBJ1-1; D is unresolved. The germline V gene has CDR1 GTSNPN and CDR2 SVGIG (reference sequence). CDR3 length: 13 amino acids. V was cut by 2 bases and J by 0 bases, with 7 bases left in between. This CDR3 reads CAWSLDLNTEAFF. In DNA form, the CDR3 reads TGTGCCTGGAGTCTTGATCTGAACACTGAAGCTTTCTTT.

The chain recombines TRBV29-1 with TRBJ2-7, with D possibly TRBD1 on 5 matching bases. The germline V gene has CDR1 SQVTM and CDR2 ANQGSEA. The V and J ends lost 6 bases and 5 bases respectively, with 17 bases between them. CDR3 length equals 13 residues. CDR3 nucleotide sequence: TGCAGCGTCCAATTAGGGGTATCCCACGAGCAGTACTTC. It is translated as CSVQLGVSHEQYF.

The CDR3 sequence: CASSLAGDNSPLHF. CDR3 nucleotide sequence: TGTGCCAGCAGCTTAGCGGGGGATAATTCACCCCTCCACTTT. J is TRBJ1-6 and V is TRBV7-9; maybe TRBD1 (5 bases). The CDR3 consists of 14 residues. Trimming left V 0 bases short and J 5 bases short, with 5 bases between. Germline CDR1 reads SEHNR; CDR2 reads FQNEAQ (reference sequence).

This chain links TRBV12-5 with TRBJ1-2; tentatively, D is TRBD1 (5 bases). Trimming removed 7 bases at V and 7 bases at J, with 28 bases between. CDR1 is LGHNT and CDR2 is FRNRAP in the germline V gene. The CDR3 covers 17 residues. The DNA of the CDR3 is TGTGCTAGTGCTAACGAGGGGTCGGGACGGGGGTTTAGTGGCTACACCTTC. It translates to CASANEGSGRGFSGYTF.

The chain recombines TRBV7-2 with TRBJ2-2, with a weak D call TRBD2 (5 bases). Germline V gives CDR1 SGHTA, CDR2 FQGNSA. There are 15 residues in the CDR3. V was pared by 5 bases and J by 3 bases, with 13 bases between. The CDR3 DNA follows: TGTGCCAGCAGCCCGCGGAGAGGGTACACCGGGGAGCTGTTTTTT. This codes for CASSPRRGYTGELFF.

The J gene is TRBJ1-5, the V gene TRBV15, with a possible D match to TRBD1 (5 bases). The CDR3 covers 16 residues. The V gene lost 6 bases and the J gene lost 5 bases, with 20 bases spanning the gap. Germline CDR1 reads LNHNV; CDR2 reads YYDKDF (reference sequence). CDR3 protein: CATSWGRRGGHQPQHF. The CDR3 DNA reads as TGTGCCACCAGTTGGGGGAGGCGGGGAGGCCATCAGCCCCAGCATTTT.

The V call is TRBV30, the J call TRBJ1-1, with 9 bases lining up with TRBD1. This CDR3 has 12 residues. Per the germline V gene, CDR1 is GTSNPN and CDR2 is SVGIG (reference sequence). J gave up 6 bases and V 5 bases, and 4 bases lay outside the gene matches. CDR3 DNA: TGTGCCTGGGGGACAGGGATGGCTGAAGCTTTCTTT. Protein product: CAWGTGMAEAFF.

This clone was observed a few times. The J gene is TRBJ1-2, the V gene TRBV9; the match to TRBD1 covers 10 bases. The V segment lost 2 bases and the J segment 6 bases; nucleotides outside the gene matches: 1. Per the germline V gene, CDR1 is SGDLS and CDR2 is YYNGEE. This CDR3 contains 13 residues. CDR3 in amino acids: CASSVGTGDGYTF. In nucleotides, the CDR3 is TGTGCCAGCAGCGTGGGGACAGGGGATGGCTACACCTTC.

The CDR3 spells CASSSRLAGVNEQFF. As DNA, the CDR3 is TGTGCCAGCAGCTCTCGACTAGCGGGGGTCAATGAGCAGTTCTTC. The chain couples TRBV13 to TRBJ2-1, with TRBD2 matching 12 bases. The CDR3 length is 15 residues. After removal of 4 bases from V and 6 bases from J, the junction contained 4 bases not matched to a gene. Looked up from germline, CDR1 is PRHDT and CDR2 is FYEKMQ (reference sequence).

The chain has TRBV7-9 and TRBJ2-1; tentatively, D is TRBD1 (6 bases). This CDR3 contains 16 residues. Germline CDR1 reads SEHNR; CDR2 reads FQNEAQ (reference sequence). Trimming removed 3 bases from V and 8 bases from J, with 20 bases in between. CDR3 sequence: CASSFFDRQAVDEQFF. For the CDR3, the DNA is TGTGCCAGCAGCTTCTTCGACAGGCAGGCGGTGGATGAGCAGTTCTTC.

This chain uses TRBV7-9 with TRBJ2-1; TRBD2 might be the D (6 bases). The V gene lost 4 bases and the J gene lost 6 bases, with 7 bases spanning the gap. The CDR3 contains 12 residues. Germline CDR1 SEHNR, CDR2 FQNEAQ (reference sequence). Here the CDR3 reads CASSWDSNEQFF. The CDR3 region has the DNA TGTGCCAGCAGCTGGGACTCCAATGAGCAGTTCTTC. Variable domain in full (rest from reference TRBV7-9 and TRBJ2-1): DTGVSQNPRHKITKRGQNVTFRCDPISEHNRLYWYRQTLGQGPEFLTYFQNEAQLEKSRLLSDRFSAERPKGSFSTLEIQRTEQGDSAMYLCASSWDSNEQFFGPGTRLTVL.

V and J are TRBV14 and TRBJ2-3, with no clear D. The ends were cut back, 0 bases at V and 4 bases at J, with 8 bases in the middle. The CDR3 covers 14 residues. CDR1 and CDR2 (germline): SGHDN, FVKESK. DNA of the CDR3: TGTGCCAGCAGCCAAGAAGAGGCCCCAGATACGCAGTATTTT. It encodes CASSQEEAPDTQYF.

This clone showed up many times. One junction end does not reproduce the germline sequence, and a read error may be involved. The V and J genes are TRBV10-3 and TRBJ1-4; D remains unclear. The CDR3 sequence is 16 residues long. The germline gives CDR1 ENHRY, CDR2 SYGVKD. Here the CDR3 reads CASSEYRQPLDEKLFF. The CDR3, as DNA: TGTGCCAGCAGTGAATATCGGCAACCCTTGGATGAAAAACTGTTTTTT.